This TCR beta chain is drawn from a study of blood T cell repertoires in COVID-19. The overall study: Spain, Italy and the United States supplied samples that represented acute and convalescent COVID-19. T cells, B-cell-depleted T cells, or PBMCs provided the cDNA or gDNA that served as material.

Trimming pared 5 bases from V and 5 bases from J, leaving 21 bases between. Germline CDR1 and CDR2: SGHNT and YENEEA. CDR3 length equals 16 residues. Original analysis: It was from reference gene primer amplification that nucleated cell counts were estimated. Sequenced by immunoSEQ multiplex PCR; TCRdb stores in-frame clones only, minus some. V, J and clone size are taken as reported in that table, and D and trimming were inferred from the DNA itself. This table has 12,000 or so clones, 90% appearing once. The V call is TRBV11-3, the J call TRBJ1-2; D might be TRBD1 (6 bases). What was sequenced was peripheral blood. The clonotype was recovered from an older man with active COVID-19. Here the CDR3 reads CASSHRGGGTIYGYTF. The CDR3 DNA is TGTGCCAGCAGCCACCGAGGGGGGGGAACTATTTATGGCTACACCTTC.